Below are 10 T cell receptor beta chains sequenced from a single sample in a study of T cells in localized non-small cell lung cancer. Profiled with immunoSEQ multiplex PCR; TCRdb holds only in-frame clones, not every one. This sample has under 70,000 clones; 86% occur once, and the top ten carry over 4%. This specimen was peripheral blood, taken before any cancer treatment. These TCRs come from a woman aged 35 to 69 with stage I lung adenocarcinoma.

V is TRBV5-1 and J is TRBJ1-1; D is perhaps TRBD1 (5 bases). In germline, CDR1 is SGHRS, CDR2 YFSETQ. The CDR3 is 13 residues long. Trimming stripped 4 bases from V and 2 bases from J, with 9 bases between. Written as DNA, the CDR3 is TGCGCCAGCAGCCATGACAGTAACACTGAAGCTTTCTTT. Its protein product is CASSHDSNTEAFF.

The chain recombines TRBV6-1 with TRBJ2-1, with D perhaps matching TRBD1 or TRBD2 (5 bases each). CDR1 and CDR2 from the germline V gene are MNHNS and SASEGT. V shed 2 bases and J shed 8 bases, with 13 bases lying between them. The length of the CDR3 is 14 residues. CDR3 in amino acids: CASSERRRDHEQFF. Written as DNA, the CDR3 is TGTGCCAGCAGTGAAAGACGCAGGGACCATGAGCAGTTCTTC.

The V and J genes are TRBV15 and TRBJ1-1; the match to TRBD1 covers 7 bases. After removal of 0 bases from V and 5 bases from J, the junction contained 12 bases not matched to a gene. Germline CDR1 and CDR2: LNHNV and YYDKDF (reference sequence). The CDR3 totals 17 residues. The CDR3 region has the DNA TGTGCCACCAGCAGAGAGGGGCCTGGGACAGCGGGGACTGAAGCTTTCTTT. As protein: CATSREGPGTAGTEAFF.

This chain links TRBV4-3 with TRBJ2-1; D is possibly TRBD2 (5 bases). The V and J ends lost 4 bases and 0 bases respectively, with 16 bases between them. CDR1 and CDR2 from the germline V gene are LGHNA and YSLEER. The CDR3 totals 17 residues. In nucleotides, the CDR3 is TGCGCCAGCAGCCCCGAATGGGGAGTTCTCTCCTACAATGAGCAGTTCTTC. Its translation: CASSPEWGVLSYNEQFF.

The V and J genes are TRBV10-2 and TRBJ2-1; the D is unclear. CDR1 and CDR2 (germline): WSHSY, SAAADI. The CDR3 runs 12 residues. Between the trimmed V and J ends, which lost 2 bases and 3 bases, there was a span of 2 bases. Here the CDR3 DNA reads TGCGCCAGCAGTGAGAACTACAATGAGCAGTTCTTC. It yields the protein CASSENYNEQFF.

The chain is built from TRBV9 and TRBJ2-1; 9 bases map to TRBD2. The CDR3 loop spans 16 amino acids. After removal of 0 bases from V and 7 bases from J, the junction contained 8 bases not matched to a gene. The germline gives CDR1 SGDLS, CDR2 YYNGEE. In DNA, the CDR3 is TGTGCCAGCAGCGTAGTTGGAGCGGGGGGTAGAAATGAGCAGTTCTTC. Protein sequence: CASSVVGAGGRNEQFF.

This chain links TRBV7-8 with TRBJ2-1; maybe TRBD1 (5 bases). The V gene lost 6 bases and the J gene lost 7 bases, with 22 bases spanning the gap. Germline loops: CDR1 SGHVS, CDR2 FQNEAQ. This CDR3 has 16 residues. CDR3 in DNA: TGTGCCAGCAGACTTACCAAGGGGCGATTATTTAATGAGCAGTTCTTC. Amino acid sequence: CASRLTKGRLFNEQFF.

The chain links TRBV2 to TRBJ2-3, with 10 bases that match TRBD1. The CDR3 contains 15 residues. The germline gives CDR1 SNHLY, CDR2 FYNNEI. The J segment lost 4 bases and the V segment lost 5 bases, leaving 6 bases of the junction unmatched. The CDR3 nucleotides are TGTGCCAGCAGTACAGACAGGGGGCAATCAGATACGCAGTATTTT. This translates into CASSTDRGQSDTQYF.

The chain couples TRBV9 to TRBJ1-3, with D perhaps matching TRBD1 (6 bases). V lost 0 bases and J lost 2, with 15 bases in between. Germline V CDR1 and CDR2: SGDLS, YYNGEE. CDR3 size: 17 residues. CDR3 sequence (DNA): TGTGCCAGCAGCGTAGGCGGGGGGGCGAAGACTGGAAACACCATATATTTT. This sequence encodes CASSVGGGAKTGNTIYF.

This clone has only a few counts. J is TRBJ1-2 and V is TRBV4-1, with TRBD1 identical over 9 bases. CDR1 MGHRA and CDR2 YSYEKL come from the germline V gene. V was clipped by 3 bases and J by 2 bases; unmatched bases: 1. The CDR3 is 14 residues long. CDR3 coding DNA: TGCGCCAGCAGCCAGGGGACAGGGAACTATGGCTACACCTTC. Translated: CASSQGTGNYGYTF.